The clone carrying this TCR beta chain was detected only once. Its antigen is currently unknown. The table came from immunoSEQ multiplex PCR; TCRdb's copy has only in-frame clones and leaves some out. The sample yields about 120,000 clones, roughly 90% seen once. The germline gives CDR1 SNHLY, CDR2 FYNNEI. The CDR3 is 13 residues long. V was clipped by 6 bases and J by 4 bases, with 12 bases between them. These data originate in a study of cytomegalovirus exposure and HLA in healthy donors. For the study at large: Later analysis reported that the roughly 120 validation repertoires shared the platform of the roughly 700 first-cohort repertoires.

Whole-study findings and limits: The study recorded 150 to 200 TCR beta chains that were cytomegalovirus-associated.

The V call is TRBV2, the J call TRBJ2-5; D perhaps matches TRBD1 (5 bases). Material for sequencing was PBMCs. The sequence came from a young woman in good health and CMV-seropositive. The CDR3 nucleotides read TGTGCCAGCAGGCCCAGGGTAGGAGAGACCCAGTACTTC. Translated: CASRPRVGETQYF.